The rows below give T cell receptor beta chains drawn from one sample of a study of T cells in Graves' hyperthyroidism and ophthalmopathy. Each CDR3 protein is one row after TCRdb ran MiXCR on the multiplex PCR reads. The repertoire has approximately 370,000 distinct CDR3 sequences, approximately 15% of them found once; the top ten carry around a third. Sample: blood. The receptors were sampled from a woman under 40 with Graves' hyperthyroidism. Both conserved end residues are part of each CDR3. Each record gives: clone size, D gene, V gene, CDR3 length, J gene, CDR3 protein, CDR3 DNA. D genes are given only for firm matches. Clone size is shown for a subset of rows, as once, few, many or a class of expanded clone.

>NA|TRBD2|TRBV6-1|16|TRBJ2-2
CASTSTGTRSTGELFF
TGTGCCAGCACTAGCACCGGGACTAGGAGTACCGGGGAGCTGTTTTTT
>many|NA|TRBV20-1|13|TRBJ2-7
CSAATPRTYEQYF
TGCAGTGCTGCCACCCCTCGAACCTACGAGCAGTACTTC
>few|TRBD2|TRBV27|16|TRBJ2-3
CASSLAGVTLRVTQYF
TGTGCCAGCAGCCTAGCGGGAGTTACGCTTCGAGTTACGCAGTATTTT
>few|NA|TRBV7-9|14|TRBJ2-1
CASSLRLGYNEQFF
TGTGCCAGCAGCTTAAGGCTAGGGTACAATGAGCAGTTCTTC
>NA|NA|TRBV7-2|15|TRBJ2-1
CASSLGLLSYNEQFF
TGTGCCAGCAGCTTGGGACTTCTCTCCTACAATGAGCAGTTCTTC
>NA|NA|TRBV11-2|14|TRBJ2-7
CASRLITSGYEQYF
TGTGCCAGCAGACTGATAACAAGCGGGTACGAGCAGTACTTC
>NA|NA|TRBV2|15|TRBJ1-3
CASSDLGFSGNTIYF
TGTGCCAGCAGTGATTTAGGTTTCTCTGGAAACACCATATATTTT
>few|TRBD2|TRBV19|14|TRBJ2-1
CASRKREAHNEQFF
TGTGCCAGCCGAAAGCGGGAGGCCCACAATGAGCAGTTCTTC
>many|TRBD2|TRBV20-1|14|TRBJ2-3
CSASLAGITDTQYF
TGCAGTGCTAGCCTAGCGGGTATCACAGATACGCAGTATTTT
>NA|NA|TRBV19|15|TRBJ2-1
CASSRRDGSYNEQFF
TGTGCCAGTAGTAGGAGGGACGGGTCCTACAATGAGCAGTTCTTC
>many|NA|TRBV20-1|15|TRBJ2-5
CSAHPLGQGIETQYF
TGCAGTGCGCACCCGTTGGGTCAGGGAATAGAGACCCAGTACTTC
>many|NA|TRBV13|15|TRBJ2-7
CASSLGPGLGYEQYF
TGTGCCAGCAGCTTAGGCCCCGGATTAGGGTACGAGCAGTACTTC
>many|NA|TRBV11-2|14|TRBJ2-3
CATAGSGATDTQYF
TGTGCCACTGCGGGTAGCGGTGCCACAGATACGCAGTATTTT
>NA|NA|TRBV12-3/TRBV12-4|14|TRBJ1-4
CASSSGSGNEKLFF
TGTGCCAGCAGTTCGGGCAGTGGGAATGAAAAACTGTTTTTT
>NA|NA|TRBV18|18|TRBJ2-6
CASSPYQAGNSGANVLTF
TGTGCCAGCTCACCGTATCAGGCAGGGAATTCCGGGGCCAACGTCCTGACTTTC
>many|TRBD2|TRBV18|17|TRBJ2-3
CASSPPGLAGGTDTQYF
TGTGCCAGCTCACCACCTGGACTAGCGGGAGGAACAGATACGCAGTATTTT
>many|NA|TRBV11-2|14|TRBJ2-3
CASSSPGGPDTQYF
TGTGCCAGCAGCTCCCCCGGGGGCCCGGATACGCAGTATTTT
>many|NA|TRBV9|13|TRBJ2-7
CASSVENSDEQYF
TGTGCCAGCAGCGTAGAGAATAGCGACGAGCAGTACTTC
>NA|NA|TRBV20-1|13|TRBJ2-5
CSAIQEPQETQYF
TGCAGTGCCATACAGGAACCCCAAGAGACCCAGTACTTC
>NA|TRBD2|TRBV6-5|14|TRBJ2-7
CASSYQRGTYEQYF
TGTGCCAGCAGTTACCAGCGGGGGACCTACGAGCAGTACTTC
>NA|TRBD1|TRBV24-1|13|TRBJ1-4
CATTGQGDEKLFF
TGTGCCACCACGGGACAGGGGGATGAAAAACTGTTTTTT
>many|NA|TRBV3-1|15|TRBJ2-5
CASSQALQSVGTQYF
TGTGCCAGCAGCCAAGCATTACAGTCCGTCGGGACCCAGTACTTC
>NA|TRBD1|TRBV27|15|TRBJ1-5
CASNPGRGGGQPQHF
TGTGCCAGCAACCCCGGCAGAGGGGGCGGCCAGCCCCAGCATTTT
>few|NA|TRBV6-5|15|TRBJ1-6
CASSSGTKKGSPLHF
TGTGCCAGCAGCTCCGGGACAAAAAAAGGGTCACCCCTCCACTTT
>many|NA|TRBV30|15|TRBJ2-3
CAWSLGGTSTDTQYF
TGTGCCTGGAGTCTGGGTGGGACCAGCACAGATACGCAGTATTTT
>NA|NA|TRBV15|16|TRBJ1-3
CATSRDRTVPGNTIYF
TGTGCCACCAGCAGAGACCGGACAGTTCCTGGAAACACCATATATTTT
>many|TRBD1|TRBV18|14|TRBJ2-5
CASSPWTGQETQYF
TGTGCCAGCTCACCATGGACAGGACAAGAGACCCAGTACTTC
>NA|NA|TRBV18|15|TRBJ2-7
CASSPPSVKGYEQYF
TGTGCCAGCTCACCCCCCTCCGTGAAGGGCTACGAGCAGTACTTC
>NA|TRBD1|TRBV25-1|17|TRBJ2-5
CASSEPWDRRGLETQYF
TGTGCCAGCAGTGAACCCTGGGACAGGCGGGGTCTAGAGACCCAGTACTTC
>few|NA|TRBV27|13|TRBJ1-2
CAVREGAYYGYTF
TGTGCCGTTAGGGAGGGCGCTTACTATGGCTACACCTTC
>NA|NA|TRBV9|17|TRBJ1-1
CASSVGALTGSNTEAFF
TGTGCCAGCAGCGTAGGTGCCCTCACAGGGAGCAACACTGAAGCTTTCTTT
>few|TRBD2|TRBV6-1|15|TRBJ2-2
CASTHRDYNTGELFF
TGTGCCAGCACCCACCGGGACTACAACACCGGGGAGCTGTTTTTT
>many|NA|TRBV20-1|15|TRBJ1-1
CSARDPRGVGTEAFF
TGCAGTGCTAGAGACCCAAGGGGGGTGGGCACTGAAGCTTTCTTT
>many|TRBD2|TRBV28|16|TRBJ2-3
CASSPRLAVDPDTQYF
TGTGCCAGCAGTCCCAGACTAGCGGTGGATCCAGATACGCAGTATTTT